This record covers a single T cell receptor beta chain. These data originate in a study of Ad26.COV2.S vaccination and SARS-CoV-2 variants. Sequencing was performed with immunoSEQ multiplex PCR; in TCRdb, only in-frame clones are kept and a portion is missing. The sample lists 450,000 to 550,000 clones; roughly nine tenths were seen once. Treatment specified: roughly 19 received Ad26.COV2.S at low or high dose, single or two shots; about five received placebo; per-sample allocation not given. Samples came from day 63 after the first vaccine or placebo injection. Germline V CDR1 and CDR2: LGHDT, YNNKEL (reference sequence). This CDR3 is 14 amino acids long. Trimming pared 2 bases from V and 9 bases from J, leaving 14 bases between.

The sequence was obtained from a person aged 18-65 years who received the Ad26.COV2.S COVID-19 vaccine or a placebo. The V gene is TRBV3-1 (or the pseudogene TRBV3-2), the J gene TRBJ2-4; D possibly matches TRBD1 or TRBD2 (5 bases each). The sequences come from peripheral blood, collected in a trial of Ad26.COV2.S vaccine versus placebo. The chain's CDR3 is CASSQPGKGSIQYF. DNA for the CDR3: TGTGCCAGCAGCCAACCAGGGAAGGGGAGCATTCAGTACTTC.